Listed below are T cell receptor beta chains from one sample, sequenced in a study of blood T cell repertoires in COVID-19. Libraries were prepared by immunoSEQ multiplex PCR; TCRdb keeps only in-frame clonotypes and omits some of them. There are about 130,000 clones in the sample; about 80% occur only once, and roughly 9.2% lies in the top ten. Source material: PBMCs or T cells enriched from blood (not recorded which). Source of these receptors: a man between 45 and 60 years old who had recovered from COVID-19. The CDR3 runs from the conserved cysteine through the conserved F or W. A D gene is named only where the DNA matches it firmly. Clone size appears in some rows only: once, few, many, or a class for an expanded clone.

size	J	V	D	CDR3	DNA
.	TRBJ1-2	TRBV5-8	.	CAAGGFVYTF	TGTGCCGCAGGAGGGTTTGTTTACACCTTC
.	TRBJ1-6	TRBV28	TRBD1	CASRTGTDYSPLHF	TGTGCCAGCAGGACCGGGACAGACTATTCACCCCTCCACTTT
.	TRBJ2-2	TRBV6-5	.	CASSYWGDTGELFF	TGTGCCAGCAGTTACTGGGGGGACACCGGGGAGCTGTTTTTT
.	TRBJ2-7	TRBV6-5	.	CASSYSSIRAYEQYF	TGTGCCAGCAGTTACTCGAGTATCAGGGCCTACGAGCAGTACTTC
.	TRBJ1-2	TRBV3-1/TRBV3-2	.	CASSQGEVQGRYGYTF	TGTGCCAGCAGCCAAGGCGAGGTACAGGGTCGCTATGGCTACACCTTC
.	TRBJ2-3	TRBV5-4	TRBD2	CASSLGGGSGGTDTQYF	TGTGCCAGCAGCTTGGGCGGGGGGAGCGGGGGCACAGATACGCAGTATTTT
.	TRBJ1-1	TRBV6-5	.	CASSWGVDTEAFF	TGTGCCAGCAGTTGGGGGGTGGACACTGAAGCTTTCTTT
.	TRBJ1-2	TRBV4-1	TRBD1	CASSQDQGAANYGYTF	TGCGCCAGCAGCCAAGATCAGGGGGCGGCTAACTATGGCTACACCTTC
.	TRBJ2-7	TRBV5-1	TRBD1	CASSLGQGNPNYEQYF	TGCGCCAGCAGCCTGGGACAGGGGAACCCCAACTACGAGCAGTACTTC
.	TRBJ1-3	TRBV14	.	CASSPGHSGNTIYF	TGTGCCAGCAGCCCGGGACACTCTGGAAACACCATATATTTT
.	TRBJ1-1	TRBV3-1/TRBV3-2	TRBD1	CASSDRDRAGEDTEAFF	TGTGCCAGCAGCGACCGGGACAGGGCTGGTGAGGACACTGAAGCTTTCTTT
.	TRBJ1-5	TRBV6-6	TRBD1	CASRTGTGLNQPQHF	TGTGCCAGCAGAACCGGGACAGGGCTCAATCAGCCCCAGCATTTT
.	TRBJ1-2	TRBV5-1	TRBD1	CASRGTEANYGYTF	TGCGCCAGCAGGGGGACAGAAGCTAACTATGGCTACACCTTC
.	TRBJ1-6	TRBV30	.	CAWEGDSPLHF	TGTGCCTGGGAGGGGGATTCACCCCTCCACTTT
once	TRBJ2-7	TRBV7-2	TRBD1	CASSSADRAGEQYF	TGTGCCAGCAGCAGCGCGGACAGGGCGGGGGAGCAGTACTTC
.	TRBJ1-5	TRBV7-6	TRBD1	CASSPDRSNQPQHF	TGTGCCAGCAGCCCGGACAGGAGCAATCAGCCCCAGCATTTT
.	TRBJ2-3	TRBV18	.	CASSPPDSASDTQYF	TGTGCCAGCTCACCACCGGACAGTGCTTCAGATACGCAGTATTTT
.	TRBJ1-1	TRBV10-3	TRBD1	CAIRLRQGFNTEAFF	TGTGCCATCCGATTACGACAGGGATTTAACACTGAAGCTTTCTTT
.	TRBJ1-1	TRBV7-2	.	CASSHLSLRVAGLNTEAFF	TGTGCCAGCAGCCACCTTAGCTTACGGGTAGCTGGATTGAACACTGAAGCTTTCTTT
.	TRBJ1-2	TRBV6-6	.	CASSLAGGGYTF	TGTGCCAGCAGCCTCGCTGGGGGGGGCTACACCTTC
.	TRBJ1-2	TRBV28	TRBD1	CASSFGTGRANYGYTF	TGTGCCAGCAGTTTTGGGACAGGGAGGGCTAACTATGGCTACACCTTC
once	TRBJ2-7	TRBV5-6	.	CASSFNRGSEQYF	TGTGCCAGCAGCTTCAACCGGGGGAGCGAGCAGTACTTC
.	TRBJ2-2	TRBV10-3	.	CAIKSGGELFF	TGTGCCATCAAGTCAGGCGGGGAGCTGTTTTTT
.	TRBJ1-4	TRBV27	TRBD1	CASFGQGTEKLFF	TGTGCCAGCTTCGGACAGGGGACGGAAAAACTGTTTTTT
.	TRBJ2-5	TRBV7-3	TRBD1	CASSLTGTGQETQYF	TGTGCCAGCAGCTTAACCGGGACAGGGCAAGAGACCCAGTACTTC
.	TRBJ2-1	TRBV7-2	TRBD1	CASSPWDRGSYEQFF	TGTGCCAGCAGCCCATGGGACAGGGGGAGCTATGAGCAGTTCTTC
few	TRBJ1-6	TRBV7-9	.	CASSLGGFDSPLHF	TGTGCCAGCAGCTTAGGGGGCTTCGATTCACCCCTCCACTTT
.	TRBJ2-2	TRBV4-2	.	CASSPGTGNTGELFF	TGTGCCAGCAGCCCAGGGACTGGGAACACCGGGGAGCTGTTTTTT
once	TRBJ2-1	TRBV27	TRBD2	CASRQGTINEQFF	TGTGCCAGCAGACAAGGGACTATCAATGAGCAGTTCTTC
few	TRBJ1-2	TRBV27	TRBD1	CASSLRQGGNYGYTF	TGTGCCAGCAGCCTCAGACAGGGAGGCAACTATGGCTACACCTTC
.	TRBJ2-1	TRBV20-1	TRBD1	CSASPVDRGLEQFF	TGCAGTGCTAGTCCCGTGGACAGGGGGCTTGAGCAGTTCTTC
.	TRBJ1-5	TRBV28	.	CASTRAGVEGTQHF	TGTGCCAGCACAAGAGCAGGGGTTGAAGGGACCCAGCATTTT
.	TRBJ1-2	TRBV6-1	TRBD1	CASSERGDRASNGYTF	TGTGCCAGCAGTGAAAGGGGGGACAGGGCAAGTAATGGCTACACCTTC
.	TRBJ1-5	TRBV5-1	TRBD1	CASSPGQGRNQPQHF	TGCGCCAGCAGCCCGGGACAGGGCCGCAATCAGCCCCAGCATTTT
.	TRBJ1-1	TRBV5-1	TRBD1	CASSGAGQRNTEAFF	TGCGCCAGCAGCGGCGCGGGACAGAGGAACACTGAAGCTTTCTTT
.	TRBJ2-5	TRBV5-5	TRBD1	CASSLDWGDRAGETQYF	TGTGCCAGCAGCTTGGATTGGGGGGACAGGGCTGGGGAGACCCAGTACTTC
.	TRBJ1-1	TRBV27	TRBD1	CASRPNRGRTEAFF	TGTGCCAGCAGGCCCAACAGGGGGCGGACTGAAGCTTTCTTT
.	TRBJ2-7	TRBV7-2	TRBD2	CASNPGLAGGYEQYF	TGTGCCAGCAACCCTGGACTAGCGGGGGGGTACGAGCAGTACTTC
.	TRBJ1-1	TRBV7-8	.	CASSSGGAYMNTEAFF	TGTGCCAGCAGCTCCGGGGGGGCATACATGAACACTGAAGCTTTCTTT
.	TRBJ2-2	TRBV14	TRBD2	CASTRGLAGGTGELFF	TGTGCCAGCACCCGCGGACTAGCGGGGGGCACCGGGGAGCTGTTTTTT
.	TRBJ1-4	TRBV28	TRBD1	CASSFSGTGTEKLFF	TGTGCCAGCAGTTTCTCCGGGACAGGGACCGAAAAACTGTTTTTT
.	TRBJ1-2	TRBV3-1/TRBV3-2	TRBD1	CASSQARGNGYTF	TGTGCCAGCAGCCAAGCCAGGGGGAATGGCTACACCTTC
once	TRBJ2-7	TRBV30	TRBD1	CAFRTGGFDEQYF	TGTGCCTTCCGGACAGGGGGCTTCGACGAGCAGTACTTC
.	TRBJ2-3	TRBV7-2	.	CASSPHQGTDTQYF	TGTGCCAGCAGCCCACACCAGGGGACAGATACGCAGTATTTT
.	TRBJ2-4	TRBV5-1	.	CASSSLGGVDKNIQYF	TGCGCCAGCAGTTCCCTAGGGGGAGTCGACAAAAACATTCAGTACTTC
.	TRBJ2-3	TRBV7-2	TRBD2	CASSLTGLAGVSTDTQYF	TGTGCCAGCAGCTTAACGGGACTAGCGGGAGTAAGCACAGATACGCAGTATTTT
few	TRBJ2-1	TRBV24-1	.	CATSPARVSSYNEQFF	TGTGCCACCAGTCCCGCCCGGGTGAGCTCCTACAATGAGCAGTTCTTC
.	TRBJ1-5	TRBV7-8	TRBD1	CASSLGQGAGGNQPQHF	TGTGCCAGCAGCTTAGGACAGGGGGCGGGAGGCAATCAGCCCCAGCATTTT
.	TRBJ1-1	TRBV5-1	.	CASGPDGSGAEAFF	TGCGCCAGCGGACCGGACGGCTCGGGGGCTGAAGCTTTCTTT
.	TRBJ1-3	TRBV10-3	.	CAISGGQKPIKPSGNTIYF	TGTGCCATCAGTGGAGGACAGAAGCCCATCAAACCCTCTGGAAACACCATATATTTT
.	TRBJ2-3	TRBV7-2	TRBD2	CASSQRRGGRTDTQYF	TGTGCCAGCAGCCAGCGACGGGGGGGCCGAACAGATACGCAGTATTTT
.	TRBJ2-7	TRBV14	.	CASSQVTYEQYF	TGTGCCAGCAGCCAAGTCACCTACGAGCAGTACTTC
.	TRBJ1-1	TRBV7-9	.	CASSLERGTEAFF	TGTGCCAGCAGCTTGGAAAGAGGCACTGAAGCTTTCTTT
.	TRBJ2-7	TRBV29-1	TRBD1	CSVGEGQGGYEQYF	TGCAGCGTTGGGGAGGGACAGGGAGGGTACGAGCAGTACTTC
.	TRBJ1-3	TRBV29-1	TRBD1	CSVEGTAGNTIYF	TGCAGCGTTGAGGGGACAGCTGGAAACACCATATATTTT
once	TRBJ1-1	TRBV10-1	.	CASSALPGQNTEAFF	TGCGCCAGCAGTGCTCTTCCGGGACAGAACACTGAAGCTTTCTTT
.	TRBJ1-2	TRBV7-2	.	CASSSDPNSYGYTF	TGTGCCAGCAGCTCCGACCCGAACAGCTATGGCTACACCTTC